The sequence of this T cell receptor beta chain was determined in a study of cytotoxic CD8 clonotypes in ibrutinib-treated CLL. The protocol was immunoSEQ multiplex PCR, while the TCRdb copy is restricted to in-frame clones and leaves out a portion. In the table there are approximately 340,000 clones, about 64% of which are singletons. With 6 bases clipped from V and 4 bases from J, the junction kept 6 bases outside the gene matches. Per germline, CDR1 MNHEY and CDR2 SVGAGI. The CDR3 covers 14 residues. The TCR was taken from a human donor with chronic lymphocytic leukemia. V gene TRBV6-5 combines with J gene TRBJ1-2; the match to TRBD1 covers 9 bases. The input for sequencing was PBMCs, taken after 36 months of ibrutinib treatment. CDR3 protein: CASSLGQGGYGYTF. DNA of the CDR3: TGTGCCAGCAGCCTGGGACAGGGCGGCTATGGCTACACCTTC.